A selection of T cell receptor beta chains follows, all from one sample in a study of blood T cell repertoires in COVID-19. TCRdb keeps only in-frame clones here, not all; method: immunoSEQ multiplex PCR. Of over 200,000 clones listed, 83% are singletons. The sequencing input was peripheral blood. The origin of the receptors is a woman in her 40s with active or convalescent COVID-19. CDR3s include the opening cysteine and the closing phenylalanine or tryptophan. Fields, in order: clone size, D gene, J gene, V gene, CDR3 protein, CDR3 DNA. The D gene is left open where the match is weak. Clone size appears in some rows only: once, few, many, or a class for an expanded clone.

>.|TRBD1|TRBJ2-1|TRBV30
CAWGTANEQFF
TGTGCCTGGGGGACAGCGAATGAGCAGTTCTTC
>.|TRBD2|TRBJ2-1|TRBV24-1
CATSERERELGEQFF
TGTGCCACCAGTGAACGGGAGCGGGAGTTAGGTGAGCAGTTCTTC
>.|TRBD1|TRBJ1-5|TRBV24-1
CATSDTGTGGNQPQHF
TGTGCCACCTCGGATACCGGGACAGGGGGAAATCAGCCCCAGCATTTT
>.|TRBD2|TRBJ2-1|TRBV30
CARSSGALMEQFF
TGTGCCCGGTCTAGCGGAGCCCTTATGGAGCAGTTCTTC
>.|TRBD1|TRBJ2-4|TRBV5-8
CASSPVGQGLAKNIQYF
TGTGCCAGCAGCCCCGTCGGACAGGGGTTAGCCAAAAACATTCAGTACTTC
>.|.|TRBJ2-2|TRBV6-1
CASSDQGRSGELFF
TGTGCCAGCAGTGATCAGGGAAGGTCCGGGGAGCTGTTTTTT
>.|.|TRBJ2-7|TRBV28
CASSLRSYEQYF
TGTGCCAGCAGTTTACGGTCCTACGAGCAGTACTTC
>.|TRBD2|TRBJ2-2|TRBV2
CAIPKGGGNTGELFF
TGTGCCATCCCTAAAGGCGGGGGGAACACCGGGGAGCTGTTTTTT
>once|TRBD1|TRBJ1-5|TRBV7-9
CASSFVTGTRNQPQHF
TGTGCCAGCAGCTTCGTGACAGGGACGCGCAATCAGCCCCAGCATTTT
>.|.|TRBJ1-1|TRBV30
CAWSGGSEAFF
TGTGCCTGGAGTGGAGGGTCTGAAGCTTTCTTT
>few|.|TRBJ2-3|TRBV5-1
CATKTSSASVVADTQYF
TGCGCCACAAAGACTAGTTCCGCGTCAGTTGTGGCAGATACGCAGTATTTT
>.|TRBD1|TRBJ2-5|TRBV7-2
CASSFRGQETQYF
TGTGCCAGCAGCTTCAGGGGGCAGGAGACCCAGTACTTC
>.|.|TRBJ2-1|TRBV28
CASSLLTGRSLFF
TGTGCCAGCAGTTTATTAACAGGGCGAAGCCTGTTCTTC
>.|.|TRBJ1-6|TRBV19
CATLGREGGDSPLHF
TGTGCCACCCTCGGACGTGAGGGCGGGGATTCACCCCTCCACTTT
>once|TRBD2|TRBJ2-7|TRBV11-1
CASSTLTSGRSYEQYF
TGTGCCAGCAGCACCTTGACTAGCGGGAGGTCCTACGAGCAGTACTTC
>few|.|TRBJ1-2|TRBV7-9
CASSLAESGYYGYTF
TGTGCCAGCAGCTTAGCGGAGTCAGGGTACTATGGCTACACCTTC